This T cell receptor (beta chain) was found in a study of blood T cell repertoires in COVID-19. Study as a whole: Researchers got acute and convalescent COVID-19 samples from the United States, Italy and Spain.

Here immunoSEQ multiplex PCR was the method, and the copy in TCRdb shows in-frame clones only, minus some. The sample shows approximately 52,000 clones, 91% of them seen only once. Germline V lookup: CDR1 MNHEY, CDR2 SMNVEV (reference sequence). Trimming removed 6 bases from V and 8 bases from J, with 19 bases in between. The CDR3 contains 15 residues. This TCR derives from a man over 45 with active COVID-19. This chain uses TRBV27 with TRBJ1-4, with D tentatively TRBD1 (5 bases). Input material: peripheral blood. The CDR3 coding sequence is TGTGCCAGCAGCGCCACGGGACTGACGATCGAAAAACTGTTTTTT. Protein: CASSATGLTIEKLFF.